The 26 T cell receptor beta chains given below trace back to one sample, sequenced in a study of CD8 T cells in ankylosing spondylitis. Broader study findings: Seven or eight highly homologous variants made up a TCR beta motif, and this motif appeared characteristic of ankylosing spondylitis blood.

No antigen has been assigned to these receptors. TCRdb itself ran the 5' RACE reads through MiXCR, one entry per CDR3 protein. The data show 670,000 or so distinct CDR3 sequences, over 15% seen once. The sample was blood, either unsorted or a sorted T cell fraction (not recorded which). The source of these receptors is a male donor with ankylosing spondylitis.

This clonotype has only a few counts. The chain combines TRBV7-3 with TRBJ2-3; D possibly corresponds to TRBD2 (5 bases). This CDR3 region has 16 residues. The germline V gene encodes CDR1 SGHTA and CDR2 FQGTGA. Trimming took off 2 bases at V and 2 bases at J, with 14 bases between the two ends. This chain's CDR3 is CASSLEGRGSTDTQYF. The CDR3 region has the DNA TGTGCCAGCAGCTTAGAGGGCAGAGGCTCCACAGATACGCAGTATTTT.

This clonotype was seen only a few times. This chain uses TRBV20-1 with TRBJ2-6; TRBD1 is a possible D gene (6 bases). The CDR3 sequence is 12 residues long. Germline V gene sequence: CDR1 DFQATT, CDR2 SNEGSKA (reference sequence). Trimming removed 5 bases at V and 10 bases at J, with 12 bases between. In DNA, the CDR3 is TGCAGTGCTTCAGACAGGTTAAACGTCCTGACTTTC. Its translation: CSASDRLNVLTF.

This clonotype was found a few times. This sequence joins TRBV5-1 and TRBJ2-1; possibly TRBD1 for D (5 bases). Germline V lookup: CDR1 SGHRS, CDR2 YFSETQ. V gave up 4 bases and J gave up 5 bases, with 7 bases separating them. The CDR3 has 12 amino acids. CDR3 protein: CASSGHNNEQFF. The CDR3 DNA sequence: TGCGCCAGCAGCGGACACAACAATGAGCAGTTCTTC.

In its sample, this clonotype was seen a few times. The rearrangement joins TRBV5-1 to TRBJ1-1, with 11 bases lining up with TRBD1. The CDR3 is 15 residues long. From germline, CDR1 is SGHRS and CDR2 YFSETQ. J was trimmed by 7 bases and V by 4 bases; bases with no gene match: 9. The CDR3 bases are TGCGCCAGCAGCGGGGACAGGGGGGCCAGACTTGAAGCTTTCTTT. Amino acids: CASSGDRGARLEAFF.

The chain couples TRBV12-3 or TRBV12-4 to TRBJ1-2; perhaps TRBD1 as D (6 bases). V lost 5 bases to trimming and J lost 7 bases, with 11 bases between them. The CDR3 is 12 residues long. The CDR3 DNA is TGTGCCAGCAGTACAGGGACCCGTGGCTACACCTTC. Its protein product is CASSTGTRGYTF.

A few counts support this clonotype. The chain links TRBV5-1 to TRBJ2-1; D is unresolved. Germline CDR1 is SGHRS and CDR2 is YFSETQ. Deletions cut 4 bases from V and 5 bases from J, with 19 bases between. The CDR3 has 16 residues. DNA for the CDR3: TGCGCCAGCAGCCTCCCCCGGGCAGGTGGTGACAATGAGCAGTTCTTC. Residues: CASSLPRAGGDNEQFF.

This clonotype appeared a few times. This chain connects TRBV11-2 to TRBJ2-3; 8 bases fit TRBD1. Germline CDR1 and CDR2: SGHAT and FQNNGV. The CDR3 consists of 17 residues. Trimming took 1 base from V and 0 from J; bases not matched to a gene: 6. The CDR3 protein is CASSLVGRQGSTDTQYF. The DNA for the CDR3 is TGTGCCAGCAGCTTAGTAGGACGACAGGGGAGCACAGATACGCAGTATTTT.

The gene calls are TRBV20-1 and TRBJ2-5, with 11 positions matching TRBD2. Germline V gene sequence: CDR1 DFQATT, CDR2 SNEGSKA (reference sequence). J lost 2 bases, V lost 4 bases, and 3 bases had no gene match. The length of the CDR3 is 14 residues. This chain's CDR3 is CSAIGTSGQETQYF. CDR3 DNA sequence: TGCAGTGCTATCGGGACTAGCGGACAAGAGACCCAGTACTTC.

The rearrangement uses TRBV9 and TRBJ2-1, with D perhaps matching TRBD1 or TRBD2 (5 bases each). The CDR3 loop spans 13 amino acids. The V end was cut by 0 bases, the J end by 9 bases, with 10 bases between. From germline, CDR1 is SGDLS and CDR2 YYNGEE. The CDR3 sequence: CASSVAGSIEQFF. The CDR3 DNA follows: TGTGCCAGCAGCGTAGCAGGGAGTATTGAGCAGTTCTTC.

The J gene is TRBJ1-2, the V gene TRBV28; no clear D gene. The germline CDR1 and CDR2 sequences are MDHEN and SYDVKM. V lost 6 bases and J 0 bases, leaving 14 bases between the germline ends. The CDR3 is made up of 15 amino acids. For the CDR3, the DNA is TGTGCCAGCAGCACACCCGGACGGGCTAACTATGGCTACACCTTC. Translated: CASSTPGRANYGYTF.

The sample holds a few counts of this clonotype. The J gene is TRBJ1-5, the V gene TRBV12-3 or TRBV12-4; 10 bases fit TRBD1. The V gene end was trimmed by 5 bases and the J gene end by 0 bases; junction bases not matched to a gene: 7. This CDR3 region has 17 residues. CDR3 sequence: CASSGDRGVYSNQPQHF. Written as DNA, the CDR3 is TGTGCCAGCAGTGGGGACAGGGGAGTCTATAGCAATCAGCCCCAGCATTTT.

This chain uses TRBV30 with TRBJ1-2; 7 bases are shared with TRBD1. Germline trimming cut 1 base from V and 8 bases from J; bases unmatched to any gene: 10. The CDR3 covers 14 residues. Germline values: CDR1 GTSNPN, CDR2 SVGIG (reference sequence). The CDR3 is CAWSAYRQGGGYTF. For the CDR3, the DNA is TGTGCCTGGAGTGCTTATCGACAGGGAGGCGGCTACACCTTC.

The table lists this clonotype with a few counts. The V and J genes are TRBV11-2 and TRBJ2-1, with TRBD2 matching 14 bases. The germline V gene has CDR1 SGHAT and CDR2 FQNNGV. This CDR3 comprises 15 residues. The trim removed 1 base at V and 9 bases at J, leaving 2 bases unmatched. The CDR3 DNA follows: TGTGCCAGCAGCTTAGGGACTAGCGGGGGGATTGAGCAGTTCTTC. Translated, it gives CASSLGTSGGIEQFF.

This clonotype was picked up a small number of times. This rearrangement joins TRBV12-3 or TRBV12-4 to TRBJ2-7; unclear D gene. Trimming cost V 4 bases and J 0 bases, with 13 bases left between them. This CDR3 has 15 residues. The CDR3 sequence: CASSSIGRYSYEQYF. DNA for the CDR3: TGTGCCAGCAGTTCCATCGGCCGGTACTCCTACGAGCAGTACTTC.

This clonotype appeared a few times. The chain joins TRBV6-1 to TRBJ2-5; 8 bases line up with TRBD2. The CDR3 is 14 amino acids. Germline CDR1 and CDR2: MNHNS and SASEGT. Germline trimming cut 5 bases from V and 5 bases from J; bases unmatched to any gene: 7. CDR3 loop: CASSPGLVVETQYF. The CDR3 region has the DNA TGTGCCAGCAGTCCGGGACTAGTCGTGGAGACCCAGTACTTC.

The chain employs TRBV5-1 and TRBJ2-6, with TRBD2 matching over 8 bases. Unmatched junction bases numbered 11, after V lost 3 bases and J lost 0 bases. The CDR3 covers 19 residues. From germline, CDR1 is SGHRS and CDR2 YFSETQ. The CDR3 sequence: CASSSAGGLGNSGANVLTF. CDR3 in DNA: TGCGCCAGCAGCTCGGCGGGGGGCCTTGGGAACTCTGGGGCCAACGTCCTGACTTTC.

This clonotype was recorded a few times. J is TRBJ1-5 and V is TRBV30, with TRBD1 as a possible D gene (5 bases). Trimming pared 5 bases from V and 15 bases from J, leaving 17 bases between. The CDR3 length is 11 residues. The germline CDR1 and CDR2 sequences are GTSNPN and SVGIG (reference sequence). The CDR3 nucleotides read TGTGCCTGGGGTCTTCGGGGGGATCGGCATTTT. This translates into CAWGLRGDRHF.

Only a few counts were recorded for this clonotype. The gene calls are TRBV20-1 and TRBJ2-3, with D perhaps given as TRBD1 or TRBD2 (7 bases each). CDR3 length equals 14 residues. Germline V gene sequence: CDR1 DFQATT, CDR2 SNEGSKA (reference sequence). Trimming stripped 5 bases from V and 6 bases from J, with 18 bases between. The CDR3 here is CSAWGGLGGDTQYF. The CDR3, as DNA: TGCAGTGCTTGGGGGGGCCTAGGGGGCGATACGCAGTATTTT.

This clonotype turned up a few times. J is TRBJ2-1 and V is TRBV20-1; D could derive from TRBD1 or TRBD2 (5 bases each). This CDR3 comprises 15 residues. Germline CDR1 is DFQATT and CDR2 is SNEGSKA (reference sequence). The V end was cut by 6 bases, the J end by 2 bases, with 17 bases between. Here the CDR3 DNA reads TGCAGTGCCAAGAGGGGTGACCGACCCTACAATGAGCAGTTCTTC. It is translated as CSAKRGDRPYNEQFF.

The V call is TRBV12-3 or TRBV12-4, the J call TRBJ1-1; tentatively, D is TRBD1 (5 bases). The CDR3 contains 14 residues. V was clipped by 5 bases and J by 8 bases, with 18 bases between them. CDR3 loop: CASSPGDRGAEAFF. For the CDR3, the DNA is TGTGCCAGCAGTCCTGGGGACCGAGGGGCAGAAGCTTTCTTT.

This clonotype has a handful of counts. The chain recombines TRBV6-1 with TRBJ1-3; D may be TRBD1 (5 bases). The CDR3 sequence is 14 residues long. Germline CDR1 reads MNHNS; CDR2 reads SASEGT. With 6 bases removed from V and 4 bases from J, the gap between germline ends came to 13 bases. The CDR3 DNA is TGTGCCAGCAGGTCCCCGGGACTGGGAAACACCATATATTTT. It encodes CASRSPGLGNTIYF.

The chain joins TRBV9 to TRBJ2-7, with a tentative D call TRBD2 (5 bases). CDR3 length: 15 amino acids. V dropped 0 bases and J dropped 2 bases, with 12 bases sitting between them. The germline gives CDR1 SGDLS, CDR2 YYNGEE. The CDR3 here is CASSVEGGPTYEQYF. CDR3 DNA: TGTGCCAGCAGCGTAGAAGGCGGGCCAACCTACGAGCAGTACTTC.

The rearrangement joins TRBV7-9 to TRBJ1-3; D is possibly TRBD1 (5 bases). This CDR3 region has 13 residues. Germline values: CDR1 SEHNR, CDR2 FQNEAQ (reference sequence). CDR3: CGLGRGSGNTIYF. The CDR3 bases are TGTGGACTTGGGAGGGGCTCTGGAAACACCATATATTTT.

This clonotype appeared a few times. The chain uses TRBV27 and TRBJ2-5; D remains ambiguous. The CDR3 sequence is 14 residues long. CDR1 and CDR2 from the germline V gene are MNHEY and SMNVEV (reference sequence). The germline V and J ends were trimmed by 5 bases and 1 base, with 11 bases remaining between them. This CDR3 reads CASSPLRSQETQYF. DNA of the CDR3: TGTGCCAGCAGTCCGCTCAGGAGCCAAGAGACCCAGTACTTC.

The chain has TRBV6-5 and TRBJ2-7; possibly TRBD1 or TRBD2 for D (5 bases each). This CDR3 is 15 amino acids long. CDR1 and CDR2 from the germline V gene are MNHEY and SVGAGI. V gave up 4 bases and J gave up 4 bases, with 17 bases separating them. CDR3 region: CASSWDPSRNYEQYF. CDR3 in DNA: TGTGCCAGCAGTTGGGACCCCAGCCGAAATTACGAGCAGTACTTC.

V usage is TRBV24-1 and J usage is TRBJ2-2; possible D gene TRBD2, 5 bases. CDR1 and CDR2 from the germline V gene are KGHDR and SFDVKD. V lost 0 bases and J lost 3, with 10 bases in between. There are 16 residues in the CDR3. In nucleotides, the CDR3 is TGTGCCACCAGTGATTTGGATTGGAGGTACACCGGGGAGCTGTTTTTT. Translating it yields CATSDLDWRYTGELFF.